A selection of T cell receptor beta chains follows, all from one sample in a study of blood T cell repertoires in COVID-19. TCRdb's copy holds only in-frame clones and misses some; the assay was immunoSEQ multiplex PCR. The table lists approximately 250,000 clones, around 93% of them singletons. The sample taken for sequencing was PBMCs or T cells enriched from blood (not recorded which). All receptors come from a man aged 35 to 55 who had been exposed to COVID-19. Each CDR3 is given with its conserved first and last residue. D genes are given only for firm matches. The size field is filled for only some rows; it gives once, few, many or a size class.

clone_size j_call d_call v_call cdr3_nt cdr3_aa
. TRBJ1-1 TRBD1 TRBV14 TGTGCCAGCAGCCAAGAGGGGGCGGGACAGGTCGAAGCTTTCTTT CASSQEGAGQVEAFF
. TRBJ1-2 TRBD1 TRBV19 TGTGCCAGTAGTACAGGGACAGGCAATCACTATGGCTACACCTTC CASSTGTGNHYGYTF
. TRBJ2-3 TRBD2 TRBV11-3 TGTGCCAGCAGCCCGGGGGGGGGCACTAGCACAGATACGCAGTATTTT CASSPGGGTSTDTQYF
few TRBJ2-1 TRBD2 TRBV3-1/TRBV3-2 TGTGCCAGCAGCCAGGGACTAGGGGCTAATGAGCAGTTCTTC CASSQGLGANEQFF
. TRBJ2-7 . TRBV11-1 TGTGCCAGCAGCTTAGTCGGTCCAGGGCGGGAGCAGTACTTC CASSLVGPGREQYF
once TRBJ1-6 . TRBV19 TGTGCCAGTAGGGTTGTTAACGGGGATTCACCCCTCCACTTT CASRVVNGDSPLHF
. TRBJ1-2 . TRBV7-3 TGTGCCAGCAGCTTAACCGGGAATGGCTACACCTTC CASSLTGNGYTF
once TRBJ2-7 . TRBV7-9 TGTGCCAGCACCGTAGGGGGGGGGACCTACGAGCAGTACTTC CASTVGGGTYEQYF
. TRBJ2-3 . TRBV9 TGTGCCAGCAGCGTAGTAGGGGGATCAACAGATACGCAGTATTTT CASSVVGGSTDTQYF
. TRBJ1-1 . TRBV18 TGTGCCAGCTCACCAGGGCAGGTGAACACTGAAGCTTTCTTT CASSPGQVNTEAFF
. TRBJ1-6 TRBD1 TRBV4-3 TGCGCCAGCAGCCAAGAGGGACAGGGTGGTGATTCACCCCTCCACTTT CASSQEGQGGDSPLHF